This T cell receptor (beta chain) was retrieved from a study of T-cell memory formation after mild COVID-19. This clonotype has more than one count but fewer than ten. The antigen remains unidentified. TCRdb passed the 5' RACE reads through MiXCR, listing each CDR3 protein once. The table has around 300,000 distinct CDR3 sequences, 15% to 20% seen once. This CDR3 region has 14 residues. With 5 bases removed from V and 4 bases from J, the gap between germline ends came to 11 bases. Germline V gives CDR1 MNHEY, CDR2 SMNVEV (reference sequence). Overall study findings and caveats: CD4+ contracting clones lay mainly in CM and EM, CD8+ ones in EMRA.

The specimen was PBMCs or a T cell subset sorted from them (not recorded which). This clonotype originated in a man between 18 and 35 years old who had mild COVID-19 (a few samples of this study predate the infection). Cell type and time point are not known. The genes are TRBV27 and TRBJ2-2, with D tentatively TRBD2 (5 bases). The CDR3 protein is CASSIGRGTGELFF. For the CDR3, the DNA is TGTGCCAGCAGTATTGGCCGGGGCACCGGGGAGCTGTTTTTT.